The rows below give T cell receptor beta chains drawn from one sample of a study of blood T cell repertoires in COVID-19. Data came from immunoSEQ multiplex PCR; TCRdb stores just in-frame clones and leaves some out. The table includes some 99,000 clones, approximately 87% detected once. Input material: peripheral blood. The receptors were gathered from a woman in her sixties or seventies with acute or convalescent COVID-19. Both conserved end residues are part of each CDR3. D genes are given only for firm matches. Size is stated for part of the rows, as once, few or many counts, or as a class when the clone is expanded.

NA	NA	TRBJ2-3	TRBV11-1	TGTGCCAGCAGTTCAGAGGGACTTACCGCAGATACGCAGTATTTT	CASSSEGLTADTQYF
TRBD1	NA	TRBJ2-4	TRBV6-5	TGTGCCAGCAGGACCACAGGGGGCGGCATTCAGTACTTC	CASRTTGGGIQYF
TRBD2	NA	TRBJ2-7	TRBV15	TGTGCCACCAGCAGAGGGTTAGCGGGAGCATACGAGCAGTACTTC	CATSRGLAGAYEQYF
NA	NA	TRBJ2-4	TRBV3-1/TRBV3-2	TGTGCCAGCAGCCACGACCCCGGGAGCATTCAGTACTTC	CASSHDPGSIQYF
NA	NA	TRBJ2-2	TRBV7-5	TGTGCCAGAAGCTTAGGAGCGGGAGAACACACCGGGGAGCTGTTTTTT	CARSLGAGEHTGELFF
NA	NA	TRBJ1-2	TRBV28	TGTGCCAGCAGACCCGCACAGGGTCGAGTTGCTGGCTACACCTTC	CASRPAQGRVAGYTF
TRBD1	NA	TRBJ1-2	TRBV5-1	TGCGCCAGCAGCTCCGACTGGGCACAGGGGGCCGACTACACCTTC	CASSSDWAQGADYTF
NA	NA	TRBJ1-5	TRBV28	TGTGCCAGCAGTCACTCTCGGACACTTCAGCCCCAGCATTTT	CASSHSRTLQPQHF
TRBD2	NA	TRBJ2-2	TRBV5-6	TGTGCCAGCAGCGCCGGGACTATGACCGGGGAGCTGTTTTTT	CASSAGTMTGELFF
TRBD2	NA	TRBJ2-5	TRBV11-2	TGTGCCAGCAGCTTAGGAATGGTAGCGGGAACCCAAGAGACCCAGTACTTC	CASSLGMVAGTQETQYF
TRBD1	NA	TRBJ1-1	TRBV13	TGTGCCAGCAGCCAACCGACAGGGGTAAGGACTGAAGCTTTCTTT	CASSQPTGVRTEAFF
NA	NA	TRBJ2-5	TRBV7-7	TGTGCTAGCAGCTACGAGTCGGCTCCAGGGAAGACCCAGTACTTC	CASSYESAPGKTQYF
TRBD1	once	TRBJ1-2	TRBV6-1	TGTGCCAGCAGTGAAGCTTCGGGACAGGGAGGCGGCTACACCTTC	CASSEASGQGGGYTF
NA	few	TRBJ1-3	TRBV6-2/TRBV6-3	TGTGCCAGCAGCCGCAGGGGTTCCGGAAACACCATATATTTT	CASSRRGSGNTIYF
TRBD1	once	TRBJ1-6	TRBV28	TGTGCCAGCAAAGACAGGGACTTTGATAATTCACCCCTCCACTTT	CASKDRDFDNSPLHF
NA	NA	TRBJ1-1	TRBV7-6	TGTGCCAGCAGCTTAGATAACAGGGAGAACACTGAAGCTTTCTTT	CASSLDNRENTEAFF
TRBD2	NA	TRBJ2-1	TRBV6-2/TRBV6-3	TGTGCCAGCAGTTTCGCTGTTTCTAGCGGGAGTCTTATTGACAATGAGCAGTTCTTC	CASSFAVSSGSLIDNEQFF
NA	few	TRBJ1-3	TRBV28	TGTGCCAGCAGTACCAAACTCAGGGGTTACTCTGGAAACACCATATATTTT	CASSTKLRGYSGNTIYF
NA	NA	TRBJ1-2	TRBV6-2/TRBV6-3	TGTGCCAGCAGTTATGCGGGGACTCTTAACTATGGCTACACCTTC	CASSYAGTLNYGYTF
TRBD1	NA	TRBJ1-2	TRBV28	TGTGCCAGCAGTTTAAGGGACAGGGGCTATGGCTACACCTTC	CASSLRDRGYGYTF
NA	once	TRBJ2-1	TRBV5-5	TGTGCCAGCAGCCAGGACGGGAGCTCCTACAATGAGCAGTTCTTC	CASSQDGSSYNEQFF
TRBD2	NA	TRBJ2-1	TRBV6-2/TRBV6-3	TGTGCCAGCAGTCTAAGCGGGAGTTACAATGAGCAGTTCTTC	CASSLSGSYNEQFF
NA	NA	TRBJ2-5	TRBV28	TGTGCCAGCACCACCGGGGGGCAGGGGACCCAGTACTTC	CASTTGGQGTQYF
NA	NA	TRBJ1-1	TRBV9	TGTGCCAGCAGTCCGGAGGGGAGGACTGAAGCTTTCTTT	CASSPEGRTEAFF
TRBD1	NA	TRBJ1-1	TRBV6-5	TGTGCCAGCAGAGGATGGGACAGTAACACTGAAGCTTTCTTT	CASRGWDSNTEAFF
TRBD1	NA	TRBJ1-2	TRBV5-1	TGCGCCAGCAGCTTGGACGGACAGGGCCTTGTAGGCTACACCTTC	CASSLDGQGLVGYTF
NA	NA	TRBJ2-6	TRBV15	TGTGCCACCAGCTGGCGGGCGGGGGCCAACGTCCTGACTTTC	CATSWRAGANVLTF
NA	NA	TRBJ1-1	TRBV19	TGTGCCACCGGGTGGGGCCAAAAAAGGACTGAAGCTTTCTTT	CATGWGQKRTEAFF
TRBD1	NA	TRBJ2-7	TRBV27	TGTGCCAGCAGTTTTGGGACAGGGGGGGCCTACGAGCAGTACTTC	CASSFGTGGAYEQYF
NA	NA	TRBJ2-4	TRBV7-9	TGTGCCAGCAGCCTAGAGGAGGGCATTCAGTACTTC	CASSLEEGIQYF
TRBD2	NA	TRBJ2-5	TRBV30	TGTGCCTATCTAAAACTAGCGGGAGGATGGGAGACCCAGTACTTC	CAYLKLAGGWETQYF
NA	NA	TRBJ2-3	TRBV7-9	TGTGCCAGCAGCACAATAGCCACAGATACGCAGTATTTT	CASSTIATDTQYF
TRBD1	NA	TRBJ1-4	TRBV7-9	TGTGCCAGCAGCCACGGACAGGTTAATGAAAAACTGTTTTTT	CASSHGQVNEKLFF
NA	NA	TRBJ2-5	TRBV5-1	TGCGCCAGCACCCTGCGGGGCGAAGAGACCCAGTACTTC	CASTLRGEETQYF
NA	NA	TRBJ1-5	TRBV7-9	TGTGCCAGCAGCGTAGACTTTTCGCCCCAGCATTTT	CASSVDFSPQHF
NA	NA	TRBJ1-1	TRBV5-8	TGTGCCAGCCCTAACCTGGGCCCCATTGAACACACTGAAGCTTTCTTT	CASPNLGPIEHTEAFF
NA	NA	TRBJ2-1	TRBV5-1	TGCGCCAGCAGCTTAGGACTGACAACCTACAATGAGCAGTTCTTC	CASSLGLTTYNEQFF
NA	NA	TRBJ1-5	TRBV6-6	TGTGCCAGCAGTCCCCGGGAGCCATCGAATCAGCCCCAGCATTTT	CASSPREPSNQPQHF
NA	NA	TRBJ2-2	TRBV30	TGTGCCTGGGGGCGAACAGTGAACACCGGGGAGCTGTTTTTT	CAWGRTVNTGELFF
NA	NA	TRBJ2-7	TRBV5-1	TGCGCCAGCAGCATGTGGGGCCAGGGTTACGAGCAGTACTTC	CASSMWGQGYEQYF
NA	NA	TRBJ2-5	TRBV4-1	TGCGCCAGCAGCCCAAGGGGCCTTGCGGAGACCCAGTACTTC	CASSPRGLAETQYF
NA	NA	TRBJ1-5	TRBV6-5	TGTGCCAGCAACCCGGACAGTAGCAATCAGCCCCAGCATTTT	CASNPDSSNQPQHF
NA	NA	TRBJ1-5	TRBV14	TGTGCCAGCAGCCAGAACAGTGACCGCAATCAGCCCCAGCATTTT	CASSQNSDRNQPQHF
NA	few	TRBJ1-1	TRBV7-9	TGTGCCAGCAGACAGTCCAGGTACACTGAAGCTTTCTTT	CASRQSRYTEAFF
TRBD1	NA	TRBJ2-1	TRBV11-3	TGTGCCAGCACGGGACAGGGAGGCAATGAGCAGTTCTTC	CASTGQGGNEQFF
TRBD2	NA	TRBJ2-5	TRBV4-1	TGCGCCAGCAGCCGATCGCTTCCTGAGCGGGGGATACAAGAGACCCAGTACTTC	CASSRSLPERGIQETQYF
NA	once	TRBJ1-3	TRBV28	TGTGCCAGCAGTATCGGCGCGGGAGGAAACACCATATATTTT	CASSIGAGGNTIYF
TRBD1	NA	TRBJ1-1	TRBV5-5	TGTGCCAGCAACTTACAGGGGGGGATGAACACTGAAGCTTTCTTT	CASNLQGGMNTEAFF
TRBD1	NA	TRBJ1-4	TRBV5-1	TGCGCCAGCAGCGGAGAGACAGGGGCGACTTTTGAAAAACTGTTTTTT	CASSGETGATFEKLFF
NA	NA	TRBJ2-5	TRBV12-3/TRBV12-4	TGTGCCAGCAGTTTGGAGGGGCGGGAGACCCAGTACTTC	CASSLEGRETQYF